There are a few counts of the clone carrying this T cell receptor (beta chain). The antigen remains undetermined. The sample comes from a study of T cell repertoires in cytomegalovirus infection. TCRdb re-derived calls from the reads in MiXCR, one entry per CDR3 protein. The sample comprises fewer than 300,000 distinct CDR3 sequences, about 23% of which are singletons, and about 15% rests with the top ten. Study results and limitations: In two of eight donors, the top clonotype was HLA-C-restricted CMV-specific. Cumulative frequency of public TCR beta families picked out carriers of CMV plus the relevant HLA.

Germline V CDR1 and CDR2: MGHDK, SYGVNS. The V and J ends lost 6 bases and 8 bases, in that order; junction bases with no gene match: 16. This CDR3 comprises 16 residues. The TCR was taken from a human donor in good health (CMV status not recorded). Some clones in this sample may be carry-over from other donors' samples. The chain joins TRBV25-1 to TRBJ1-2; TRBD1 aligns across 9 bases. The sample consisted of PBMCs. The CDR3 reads CASSDGRTGDSGGYTF. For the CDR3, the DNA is TGTGCCAGCAGCGACGGGAGGACAGGGGATTCAGGAGGCTACACCTTC.